This T cell receptor beta chain was captured in a study of identical twins. This clonotype was observed at least ten times. What it recognizes is unknown. Using its own MiXCR run on the 5' RACE reads, TCRdb lists one record per CDR3 protein. The sample contains fewer than 550,000 distinct CDR3 sequences, roughly an eighth of which appear only once. Points from the study as a whole: Compared with models, monozygotic twins showed more out-of-frame TCR alpha sharing. For out-of-frame beta sequences, excess twin sharing was weaker.

The sample was also linked to a second study, of yellow fever vaccine responses in identical twins. According to that study: Twins' vaccine T cell response reportedly seemed partly convergent, partly personalized.

The TCR was taken from a woman aged 18-29 years in good health. Sequencing was carried out using CD4+ T cells sorted from blood.

In DNA, the CDR3 is TGCGCCAGCAGCCAATACAGGGTGAACACTGAAGCTTTCTTT. Its translation is CASSQYRVNTEAFF. The J gene is TRBJ1-1, the V gene TRBV4-3; D might be TRBD1 (6 bases). V gave up 2 bases and J gave up 0 bases, with 7 bases separating them. Germline lookup yields CDR1 LGHNA and CDR2 YSLEER. There are 14 residues in the CDR3.